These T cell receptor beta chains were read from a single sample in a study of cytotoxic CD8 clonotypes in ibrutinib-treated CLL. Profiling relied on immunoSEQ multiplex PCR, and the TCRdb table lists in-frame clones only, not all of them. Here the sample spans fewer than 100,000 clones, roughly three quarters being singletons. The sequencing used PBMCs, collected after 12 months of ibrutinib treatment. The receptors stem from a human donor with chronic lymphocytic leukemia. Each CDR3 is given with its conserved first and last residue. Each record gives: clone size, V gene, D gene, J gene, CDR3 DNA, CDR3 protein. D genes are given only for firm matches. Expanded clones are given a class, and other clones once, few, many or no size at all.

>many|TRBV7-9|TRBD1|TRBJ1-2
TGTGCCAGCAGCAGAAACAGGGGGCAAGACTATGGCTACACCTTC
CASSRNRGQDYGYTF
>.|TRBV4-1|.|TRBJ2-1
TGCGCCAGCAGCCAAGCCCTCCTAGGTGAGCAGTTCTTC
CASSQALLGEQFF
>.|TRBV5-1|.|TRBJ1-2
TGCGCCAGCAGCTTGGGGGCAGGGCGGAACTATGGCTACACCTTC
CASSLGAGRNYGYTF
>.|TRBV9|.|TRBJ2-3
TGTGCCAGCAGCGAGGGGTGGGCAGATACGCAGTATTTT
CASSEGWADTQYF
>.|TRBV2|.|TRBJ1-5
TGTGCCAGCATGGGGGCACCGAATCAGCCCCAGCATTTT
CASMGAPNQPQHF
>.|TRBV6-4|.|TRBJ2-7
TGTGCCAGCAGTGACCCCCCTGTGGGGCAGTACTTC
CASSDPPVGQYF
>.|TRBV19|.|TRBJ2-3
TGTGCCAGTAGCCCCCGGACCCAAGCCGGGGATACGCAGTATTTT
CASSPRTQAGDTQYF
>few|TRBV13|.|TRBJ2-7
TGTGCCAGCAGCTTAAGCCCGGGTTACGAGCAGTACTTC
CASSLSPGYEQYF
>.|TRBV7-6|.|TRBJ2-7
TGTGCCAGCAGCTTCGGACCGCATCGGTACTTC
CASSFGPHRYF
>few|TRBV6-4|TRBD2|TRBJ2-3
TGTGCCAGCAGTGACTCGAGCGGGGCCGCGGATACGCAGTATTTT
CASSDSSGAADTQYF
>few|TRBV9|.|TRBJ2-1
TGTGCCAGCAGCGTAGCTAGGCTAGCTGGCGAGCAGTTCTTC
CASSVARLAGEQFF
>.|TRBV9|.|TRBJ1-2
TGTGCCAGCAGCGTCGTGGGGGGCGGCTACACCTTC
CASSVVGGGYTF
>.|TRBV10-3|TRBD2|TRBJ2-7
TGTGCCACCGGGACTAGCCGAGGGGGCTACGAGCAGTACTTC
CATGTSRGGYEQYF
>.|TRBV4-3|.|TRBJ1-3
TGCGCCAGCAGCCAGTCAGGGAGGATCTCTGGAAACACCATATATTTT
CASSQSGRISGNTIYF
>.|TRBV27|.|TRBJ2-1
TGTGCCAGCAGTCAAAGGGGTGAGCAGTTCTTC
CASSQRGEQFF
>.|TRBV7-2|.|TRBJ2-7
TGTGCCAGCACCACCGGTGGTGAGCAGTACTTC
CASTTGGEQYF
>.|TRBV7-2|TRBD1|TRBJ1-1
TGTGCCAGCAGCACCCCTTTACAGGGGCCCATGAACACTGAAGCTTTCTTT
CASSTPLQGPMNTEAFF
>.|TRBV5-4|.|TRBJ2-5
TGTGCCAGCAGCTTGGAGGCCCAGTCAGAGACCCAGTACTTC
CASSLEAQSETQYF
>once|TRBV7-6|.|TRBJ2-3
TGTGCCAGCAGCTCGCAGGGTGGTGATTTTACAGATACGCAGTATTTT
CASSSQGGDFTDTQYF
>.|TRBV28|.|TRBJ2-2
TGTGCCAGCAGTGTGTCCGGGGGCGTTAGTCTGACCGGGGAGCTGTTTTTT
CASSVSGGVSLTGELFF
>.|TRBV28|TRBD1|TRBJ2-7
TGTGCCAGCAGTCCCGGACAGGGTTACGAGCAGTACTTC
CASSPGQGYEQYF
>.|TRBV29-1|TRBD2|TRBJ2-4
TGCAGCGTTGAGACTAGCGGCGGGAACATTCAGTACTTC
CSVETSGGNIQYF
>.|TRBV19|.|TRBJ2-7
TGTGCCAGTAGTCCCCGGGACCCTAGCTCCTACGAGCAGTACTTC
CASSPRDPSSYEQYF
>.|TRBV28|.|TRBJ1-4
TGTGCCAGCACCCCCACAGGAGCTAATGAAAAACTGTTTTTT
CASTPTGANEKLFF
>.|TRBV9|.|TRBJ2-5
TGTGCCAGCAGCGTAGGGGTAGCGGAGACCCAGTACTTC
CASSVGVAETQYF
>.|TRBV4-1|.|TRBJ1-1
TGCGCCAGCAGCCAAGATTGGGGGGGCCTCACTGAAGCTTTCTTT
CASSQDWGGLTEAFF
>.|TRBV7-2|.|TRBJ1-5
TGTGCCAGCAGCTCCCAAAGCAATCAGCCCCAGCATTTT
CASSSQSNQPQHF
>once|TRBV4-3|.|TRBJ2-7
TGCGCCAGCAGCCCCCTAGCAAGTCTAGTGGGCGAGCAGTACTTC
CASSPLASLVGEQYF
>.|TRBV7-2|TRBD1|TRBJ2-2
TGTGCCAGCAGCGAAGCCGGGACAGACAGGGGGACCGGGGAGCTGTTTTTT
CASSEAGTDRGTGELFF
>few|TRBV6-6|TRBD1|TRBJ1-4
TGTGCCAGCAGCCACGAGGGACAGGGGGGGTCTGGGAAACTGTTTTTT
CASSHEGQGGSGKLFF
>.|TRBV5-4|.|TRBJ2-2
TGTGCCAGCAGCCCCGGGTGGGCGGCGTGGACCGGGGAGCTGTTTTTT
CASSPGWAAWTGELFF
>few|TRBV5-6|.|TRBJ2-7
TGTGCCAGCAGCACCCCGGGACGGGAAGCCTACGAGCAGTACTTC
CASSTPGREAYEQYF
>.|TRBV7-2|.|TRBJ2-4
TGTGCCAGCAGCCTGGGGCTTGTAAACATTCAGTACTTC
CASSLGLVNIQYF
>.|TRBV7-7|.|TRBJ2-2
TGTGCTAGCAGCTTGGATCCGGTCACCGGGGAGCTGTTTTTT
CASSLDPVTGELFF
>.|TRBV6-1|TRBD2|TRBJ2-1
TGTGCCAGCATCGGACTAGCGGGCTACAATGAGCAGTTCTTC
CASIGLAGYNEQFF
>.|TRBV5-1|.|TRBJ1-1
TGCGCCAGCAGCGAACTACAGGGTGTCGCTGAAGCTTTCTTT
CASSELQGVAEAFF
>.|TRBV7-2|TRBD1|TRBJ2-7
TGTGCCAGCAGCTTATGGGGGACAGGGACCTACGAGCAGTACTTC
CASSLWGTGTYEQYF
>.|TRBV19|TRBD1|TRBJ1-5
TGTGCCAGTAGCCAAAGGACAGGGGGCTGGAGCAATCAGCCCCAGCATTTT
CASSQRTGGWSNQPQHF
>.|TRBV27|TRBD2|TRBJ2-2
TGTGCCAGCACTGGGGGGGCTGGGACTAGCGACACCGGGGAGCTGTTTTTT
CASTGGAGTSDTGELFF
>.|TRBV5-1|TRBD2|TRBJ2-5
TGCGCCAGCAGCTTGGGTGCGGGGGACCCACAAGAGACCCAGTACTTC
CASSLGAGDPQETQYF
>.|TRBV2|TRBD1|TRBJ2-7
TGTGCCAGCAGGTCGGACAGGGACCCCTCCTACGAGCAGTACTTC
CASRSDRDPSYEQYF
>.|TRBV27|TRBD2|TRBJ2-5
TGTGCCAGCAGTTCCTATCGGGGGGGTGAGACCCAGTACTTC
CASSSYRGGETQYF
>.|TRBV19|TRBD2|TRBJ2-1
TGTGCCAGGAGACTAGCGCCGTGGGTCTATGAGCAGTTCTTC
CARRLAPWVYEQFF
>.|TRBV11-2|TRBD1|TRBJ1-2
TGTGCCAGCAGCACCCCTGGGACAGGGGCTAACTATGGCTACACCTTC
CASSTPGTGANYGYTF
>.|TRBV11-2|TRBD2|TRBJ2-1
TGTGCCAGCAGCTTAGTGGCGGGGGGGTCCTACAATGAGCAGTTCTTC
CASSLVAGGSYNEQFF
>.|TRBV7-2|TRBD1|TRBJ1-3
TGTGCCAGCAGCCCCCGGGACAGGGGGGGAAACACCATATATTTT
CASSPRDRGGNTIYF
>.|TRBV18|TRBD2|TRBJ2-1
TGTGCCAGCTCACCGGGACTAGCTGTGGCCAATGAGCAGTTCTTC
CASSPGLAVANEQFF
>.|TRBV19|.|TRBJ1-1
TGTGCCAGTTTGGGAGGGACCTTGGCGTTGAACACTGAAGCTTTCTTT
CASLGGTLALNTEAFF
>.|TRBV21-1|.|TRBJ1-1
TGTGCCAGCAGCAAAGCGCTATGTTGGGGGGTCGCGGACACTGAAGCTTTCTTT
CASSKALCWGVADTEAFF
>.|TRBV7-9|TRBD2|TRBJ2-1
TGTGCCAGCAGCTTAGCGCCCGGACTAGCGGGGGGGCGGTACAATGAGCAGTTCTTC
CASSLAPGLAGGRYNEQFF